This TCR beta chain originates from a study of long-term antiretroviral therapy in people with HIV. The CDR3 sequence is 16 residues long. The V gene lost 1 base and the J gene lost 4 bases, with 14 bases spanning the gap. Germline V gives CDR1 LGHNA, CDR2 YSLEER. Regarding this clone: What it binds is unknown.

Investigators performed immunoSEQ version v3.0 at survey level. Profiled with immunoSEQ multiplex PCR; TCRdb holds only in-frame clones, not every one. This table holds 25,000 to 35,000 clones, over 90% found once. Participants who had HIV were, without exception, treated in the United States. Points from the study as a whole: Pre-ART clonal expansion yielded clones that dominated the repertoire at all time points.

This specimen consisted of unsorted PBMCs, obtained 5.3 years after starting antiretroviral therapy. This TCR came from a man between 50 and 59 years old with HIV. The rearrangement joins TRBV4-3 to TRBJ1-3; no firm D call. CDR3 in DNA: TGCGCCAGCAGCCAAGCAGTTGCAGGTGCGGGAAACACCATATATTTT. Encoded protein: CASSQAVAGAGNTIYF.